The next 2 T cell receptor beta chains were all read from a single sample in a study of T-cell reconstitution after alpha-beta-depleted transplantation in children. Unique molecular identifiers were used to barcode this TCRbeta library. TCRdb re-analysed the PCR reads in MiXCR, keeping a single row per CDR3 protein. The sample has some 500,000 distinct CDR3 sequences; about 16% are singletons. The starting material was PBMCs from the stem cell graft donor, obtained from the stem cell graft. These receptor sequences come from a human donor who donated a stem cell graft to a child with acute lymphoblastic leukemia.

J is TRBJ1-1 and V is TRBV9; D might be TRBD1 (6 bases). The CDR3 sequence is 13 residues long. Trimming shortened V by 4 bases and J by 4 bases, and 11 bases separated the two germline ends. Per germline, CDR1 SGDLS and CDR2 YYNGEE. CDR3 nucleotides: TGTGCCAGCAGCTACAGGGTGGGCACTGAAGCTTTCTTT. Amino acids: CASSYRVGTEAFF.

The chain is built from TRBV27 and TRBJ2-1, with TRBD2 matching over 13 bases. This CDR3 comprises 15 residues. Germline CDR1 MNHEY, CDR2 SMNVEV (reference sequence). V trimming: 6 bases; J trimming: 5 bases; junction bases outside the gene matches: 4. For the CDR3, the DNA is TGTGCCAGCAGAGACGGACTAGCGGGAGACAATGAGCAGTTCTTC. Amino acid sequence: CASRDGLAGDNEQFF.